This paragraph covers one T cell receptor beta chain sequence. Its target is unknown. These data come from a study of cytotoxic CD8 clonotypes in ibrutinib-treated CLL. The wider study: Of a cohort that held 11 relapsed/refractory and around 14 treatment-naive patients, 17 to 18 were IGHV unmutated. The authors obtained response samples at a median of about 13 months of treatment, range 6 to 36. The study, taken as a whole, reports: Clonality rose at ibrutinib response and fell back toward baseline at progression.

V gave up 4 bases and J gave up 0 bases, with 12 bases separating them. This CDR3 has 15 residues. The germline gives CDR1 MNHEY, CDR2 SMNVEV (reference sequence). Sequencing used immunoSEQ multiplex PCR; TCRdb keeps in-frame clones, though not all of them. In the table there are approximately 150,000 clones, under 90% of which are singletons. This sequence was found in a human donor with chronic lymphocytic leukemia. The V gene is TRBV27, the J gene TRBJ1-2, with D possibly matching TRBD1 (5 bases). The sequences come from PBMCs, collected after 24 months of ibrutinib treatment. DNA for the CDR3: TGTGCCAGCAGTTCTCGACCGACAGCTAACTATGGCTACACCTTC. This gives the protein CASSSRPTANYGYTF.